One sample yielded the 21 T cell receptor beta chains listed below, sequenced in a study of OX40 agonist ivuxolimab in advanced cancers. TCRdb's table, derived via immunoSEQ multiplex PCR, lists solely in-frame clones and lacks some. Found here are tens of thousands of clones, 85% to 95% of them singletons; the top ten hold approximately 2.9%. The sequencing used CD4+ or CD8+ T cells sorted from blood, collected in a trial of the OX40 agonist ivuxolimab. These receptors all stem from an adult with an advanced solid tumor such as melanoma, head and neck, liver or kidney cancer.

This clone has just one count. DNA of the CDR3: TGTGCCAGCAGCTGGATTAGCACAGATACGCAGTATTTT. This codes for CASSWISTDTQYF. The chain recombines TRBV5-4 with TRBJ2-3, with D unclear. The CDR3 loop spans 13 amino acids. Trimming shortened V by 3 bases and J by 0 bases, and 5 bases separated the two germline ends. Germline-derived CDR1 and CDR2 are SGHNT and YYREEE (reference sequence).

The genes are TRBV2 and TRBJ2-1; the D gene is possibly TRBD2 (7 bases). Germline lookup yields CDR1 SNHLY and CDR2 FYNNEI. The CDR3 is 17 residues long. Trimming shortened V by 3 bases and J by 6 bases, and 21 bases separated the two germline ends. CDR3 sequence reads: CASSDLWGLAAVNEQFF. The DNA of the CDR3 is TGTGCCAGCAGTGATCTCTGGGGGCTAGCGGCAGTCAATGAGCAGTTCTTC.

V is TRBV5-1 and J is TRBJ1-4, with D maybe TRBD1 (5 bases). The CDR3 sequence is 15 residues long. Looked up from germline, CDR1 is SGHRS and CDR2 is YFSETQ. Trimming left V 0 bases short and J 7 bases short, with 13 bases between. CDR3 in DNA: TGCGCCAGCAGCTTGGACCCAGGGTTTACTGAAAAACTGTTTTTT. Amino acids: CASSLDPGFTEKLFF.

CDR3 nucleotide sequence: TGTGCCAGCAGCTTGGGGCCCTCCGAATATGGCTACACCTTC. Its translation: CASSLGPSEYGYTF. The chain employs TRBV5-4 and TRBJ1-2, with no clear D. CDR1 is SGHNT, CDR2 YYREEE, per germline (reference sequence). This CDR3 contains 14 residues. V was shortened by 0 bases and J by 5 bases, with 11 bases between the two germline ends.

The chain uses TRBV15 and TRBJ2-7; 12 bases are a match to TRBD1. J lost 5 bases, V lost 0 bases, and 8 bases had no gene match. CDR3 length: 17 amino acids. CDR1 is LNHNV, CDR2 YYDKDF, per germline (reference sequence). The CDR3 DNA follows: TGTGCCACCAGCAGAGATTCACCCGGGACAGGGGGCCACGAGCAGTACTTC. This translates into CATSRDSPGTGGHEQYF.

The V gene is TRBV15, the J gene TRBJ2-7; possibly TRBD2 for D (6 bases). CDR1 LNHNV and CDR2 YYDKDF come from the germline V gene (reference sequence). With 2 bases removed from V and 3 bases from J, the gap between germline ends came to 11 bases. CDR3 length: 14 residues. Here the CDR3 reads CATSRPSEGYEQYF. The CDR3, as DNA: TGTGCCACCAGCAGACCCTCGGAGGGCTACGAGCAGTACTTC. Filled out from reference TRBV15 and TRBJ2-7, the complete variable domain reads DAMVIQNPRYQVTQFGKPVTLSCSQTLNHNVMYWYQQKSSQAPKLLFHYYDKDFNNEADTPDNFQSRRPNTSFCFLDIRSPGLGDTAMYLCATSRPSEGYEQYFGPGTRLTVT.

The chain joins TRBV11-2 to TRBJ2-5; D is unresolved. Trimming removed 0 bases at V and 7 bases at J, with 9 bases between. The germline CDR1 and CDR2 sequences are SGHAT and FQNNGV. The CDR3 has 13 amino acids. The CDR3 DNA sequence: TGTGCCAGCAGCTTAGAAGGGTCGGGGACCCAGTACTTC. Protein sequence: CASSLEGSGTQYF.

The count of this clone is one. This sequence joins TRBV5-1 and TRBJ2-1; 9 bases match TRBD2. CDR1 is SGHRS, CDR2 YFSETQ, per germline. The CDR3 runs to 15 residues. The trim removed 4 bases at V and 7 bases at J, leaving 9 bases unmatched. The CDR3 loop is CASSRGTSPGNEQFF. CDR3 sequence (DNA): TGCGCCAGCAGCCGCGGGACTAGCCCGGGGAATGAGCAGTTCTTC.

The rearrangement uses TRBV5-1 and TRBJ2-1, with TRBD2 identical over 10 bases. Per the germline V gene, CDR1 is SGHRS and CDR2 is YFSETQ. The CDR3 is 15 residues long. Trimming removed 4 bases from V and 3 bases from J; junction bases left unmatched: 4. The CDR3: CASSAGTSDYNEQFF. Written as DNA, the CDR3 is TGCGCCAGCAGCGCCGGGACTAGCGACTACAATGAGCAGTTCTTC. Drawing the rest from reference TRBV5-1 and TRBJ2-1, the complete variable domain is KAGVTQTPRYLIKTRGQQVTLSCSPISGHRSVSWYQQTPGQGLQFLFEYFSETQRNKGNFPGRFSGRQFSNSRSEMNVSTLELGDSALYLCASSAGTSDYNEQFFGPGTRLTVL.

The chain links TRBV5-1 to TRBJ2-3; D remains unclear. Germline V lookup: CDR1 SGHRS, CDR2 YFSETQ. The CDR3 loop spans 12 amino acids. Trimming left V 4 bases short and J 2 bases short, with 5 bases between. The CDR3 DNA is TGCGCCAGCAGCCCAAACACAGATACGCAGTATTTT. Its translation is CASSPNTDTQYF. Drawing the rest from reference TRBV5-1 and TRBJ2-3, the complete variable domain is KAGVTQTPRYLIKTRGQQVTLSCSPISGHRSVSWYQQTPGQGLQFLFEYFSETQRNKGNFPGRFSGRQFSNSRSEMNVSTLELGDSALYLCASSPNTDTQYFGPGTRLTVL.

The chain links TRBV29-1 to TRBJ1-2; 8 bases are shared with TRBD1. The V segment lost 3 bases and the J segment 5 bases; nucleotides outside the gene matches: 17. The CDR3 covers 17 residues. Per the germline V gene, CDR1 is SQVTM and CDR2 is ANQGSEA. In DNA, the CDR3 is TGCAGCGTTGATTGGGGGACAGGAGCAGCAAGAAAATATGGCTACACCTTC. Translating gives CSVDWGTGAARKYGYTF.

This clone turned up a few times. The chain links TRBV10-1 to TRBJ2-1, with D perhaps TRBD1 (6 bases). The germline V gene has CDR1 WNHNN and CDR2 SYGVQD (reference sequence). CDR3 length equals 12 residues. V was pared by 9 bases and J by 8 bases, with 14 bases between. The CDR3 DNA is TGCGCCAGGGGGGCCAGGGGCTATGAGCAGTTCTTC. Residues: CARGARGYEQFF.

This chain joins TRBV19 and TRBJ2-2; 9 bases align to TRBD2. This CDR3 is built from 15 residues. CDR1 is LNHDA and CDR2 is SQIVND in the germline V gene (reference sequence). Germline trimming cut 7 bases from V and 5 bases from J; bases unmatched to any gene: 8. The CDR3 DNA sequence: TGTGCCAGTACAAGAGCGGGGGGTGGTACCGGGGAGCTGTTTTTT. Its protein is CASTRAGGGTGELFF.

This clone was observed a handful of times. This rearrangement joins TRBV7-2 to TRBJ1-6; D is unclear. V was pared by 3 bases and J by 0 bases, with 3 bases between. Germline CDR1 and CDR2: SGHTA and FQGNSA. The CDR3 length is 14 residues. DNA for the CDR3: TGTGCCAGCAGCTTCAGCTCCTATAATTCACCCCTCCACTTT. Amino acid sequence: CASSFSSYNSPLHF.

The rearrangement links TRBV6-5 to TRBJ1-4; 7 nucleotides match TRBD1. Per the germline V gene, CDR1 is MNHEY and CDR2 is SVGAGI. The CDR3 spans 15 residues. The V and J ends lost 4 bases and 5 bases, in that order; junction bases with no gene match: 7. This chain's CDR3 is CASSWSGGGNEKLFF. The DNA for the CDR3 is TGTGCCAGCAGTTGGTCAGGGGGAGGGAATGAAAAACTGTTTTTT.

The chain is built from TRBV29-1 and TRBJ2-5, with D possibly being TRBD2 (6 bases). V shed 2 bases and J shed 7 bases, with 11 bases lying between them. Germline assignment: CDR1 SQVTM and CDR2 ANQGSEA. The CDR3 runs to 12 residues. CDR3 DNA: TGCAGCGTTGAACTGGCCGGGGGGACCCAGTACTTC. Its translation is CSVELAGGTQYF.

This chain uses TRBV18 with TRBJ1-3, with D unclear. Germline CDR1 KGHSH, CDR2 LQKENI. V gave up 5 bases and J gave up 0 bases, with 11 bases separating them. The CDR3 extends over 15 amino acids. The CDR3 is CASSAGIFSGNTIYF. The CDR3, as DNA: TGTGCCAGCTCAGCAGGCATCTTCTCTGGAAACACCATATATTTT.

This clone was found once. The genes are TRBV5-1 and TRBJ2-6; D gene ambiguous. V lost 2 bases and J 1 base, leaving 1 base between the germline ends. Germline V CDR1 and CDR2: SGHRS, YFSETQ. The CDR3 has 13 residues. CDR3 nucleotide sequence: TGCGCCAGCAGCTTATCTGGGGCCAACGTCCTGACTTTC. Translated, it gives CASSLSGANVLTF. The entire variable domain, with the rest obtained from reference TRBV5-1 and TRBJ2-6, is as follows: KAGVTQTPRYLIKTRGQQVTLSCSPISGHRSVSWYQQTPGQGLQFLFEYFSETQRNKGNFPGRFSGRQFSNSRSEMNVSTLELGDSALYLCASSLSGANVLTFGAGSRLTVL.

The CDR3 is CASRRASGTPYEQYF. The CDR3 DNA follows: TGTGCCAGCAGACGGGCTAGCGGAACCCCCTACGAGCAGTACTTC. The chain is built from TRBV27 and TRBJ2-5, with 7 positions matching TRBD2. The J call may be incorrect, as the DNA end agrees better with TRBJ2-7. The CDR3 loop spans 15 amino acids. Germline values: CDR1 MNHEY, CDR2 SMNVEV (reference sequence).

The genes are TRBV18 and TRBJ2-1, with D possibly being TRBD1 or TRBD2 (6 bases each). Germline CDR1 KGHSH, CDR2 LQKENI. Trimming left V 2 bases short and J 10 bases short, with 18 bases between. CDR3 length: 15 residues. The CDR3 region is CASSPMVGGWGEQFF. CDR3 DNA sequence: TGTGCCAGCTCACCAATGGTCGGGGGCTGGGGGGAGCAGTTCTTC.

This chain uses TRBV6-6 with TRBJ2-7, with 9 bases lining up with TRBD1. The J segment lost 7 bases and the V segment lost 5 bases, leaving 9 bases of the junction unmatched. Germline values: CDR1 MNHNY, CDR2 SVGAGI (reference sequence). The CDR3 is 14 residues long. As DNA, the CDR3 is TGTGCCAGCAGTACGCTGCGACAGGGGGGGGAGCAGTACTTC. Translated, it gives CASSTLRQGGEQYF.